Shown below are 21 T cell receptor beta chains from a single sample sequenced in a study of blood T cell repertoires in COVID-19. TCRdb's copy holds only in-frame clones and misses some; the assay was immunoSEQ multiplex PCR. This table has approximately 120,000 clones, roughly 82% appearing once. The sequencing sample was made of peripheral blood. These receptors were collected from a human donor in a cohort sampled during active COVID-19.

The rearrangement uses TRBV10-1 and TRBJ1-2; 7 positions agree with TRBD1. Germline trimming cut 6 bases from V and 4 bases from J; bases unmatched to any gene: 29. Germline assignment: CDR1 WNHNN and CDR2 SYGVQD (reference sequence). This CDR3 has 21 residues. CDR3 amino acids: CASRLRTGSVTLWGQLYGYTF. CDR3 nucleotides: TGCGCCAGCAGACTTAGGACAGGCTCTGTAACATTGTGGGGACAGCTCTATGGCTACACCTTC.

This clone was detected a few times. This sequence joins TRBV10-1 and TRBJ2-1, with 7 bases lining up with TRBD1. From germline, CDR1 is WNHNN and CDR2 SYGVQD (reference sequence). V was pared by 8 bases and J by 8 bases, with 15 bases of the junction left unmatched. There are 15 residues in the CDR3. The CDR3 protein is CASCHRGKGDDEQFF. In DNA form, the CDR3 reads TGCGCCAGCTGCCACAGGGGCAAAGGGGATGATGAGCAGTTCTTC.

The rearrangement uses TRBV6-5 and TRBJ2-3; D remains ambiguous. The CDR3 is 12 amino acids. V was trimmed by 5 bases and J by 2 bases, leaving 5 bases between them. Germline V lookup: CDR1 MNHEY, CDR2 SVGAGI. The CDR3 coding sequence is TGTGCCAGCAGTCCCTCCACAGATACGCAGTATTTT. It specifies CASSPSTDTQYF.

CDR3 nucleotides: TGTGCCAGCAGTTTAATAATGACAGTAAACACTGAAGCTTTCTTT. It translates to CASSLIMTVNTEAFF. The rearrangement links TRBV27 to TRBJ1-1, with D perhaps TRBD1 (5 bases). The germline gives CDR1 MNHEY, CDR2 SMNVEV (reference sequence). Deletions cut 2 bases from V and 2 bases from J, with 12 bases between. The CDR3 is made up of 15 amino acids.

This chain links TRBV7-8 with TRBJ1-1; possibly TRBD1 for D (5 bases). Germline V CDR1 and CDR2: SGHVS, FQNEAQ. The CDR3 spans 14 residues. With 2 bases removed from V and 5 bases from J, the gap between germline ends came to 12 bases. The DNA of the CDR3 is TGTGCCAGCAGCTTAAATAGGGGTTATACTGAAGCTTTCTTT. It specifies CASSLNRGYTEAFF.

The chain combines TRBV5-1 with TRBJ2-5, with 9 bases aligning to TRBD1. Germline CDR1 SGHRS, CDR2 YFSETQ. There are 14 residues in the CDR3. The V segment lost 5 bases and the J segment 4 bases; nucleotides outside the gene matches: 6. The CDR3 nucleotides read TGCGCCAGCAGTGCCGGGACAGGGCGAGAGACCCAGTACTTC. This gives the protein CASSAGTGRETQYF. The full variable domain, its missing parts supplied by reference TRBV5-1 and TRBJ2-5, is KAGVTQTPRYLIKTRGQQVTLSCSPISGHRSVSWYQQTPGQGLQFLFEYFSETQRNKGNFPGRFSGRQFSNSRSEMNVSTLELGDSALYLCASSAGTGRETQYFGPGTRLLVL.

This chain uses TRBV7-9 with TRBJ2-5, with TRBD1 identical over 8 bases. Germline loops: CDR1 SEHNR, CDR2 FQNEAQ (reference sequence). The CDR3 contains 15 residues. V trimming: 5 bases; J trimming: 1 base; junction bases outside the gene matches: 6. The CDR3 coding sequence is TGTGCCAGCAGCCGACTCGGACAGGGCCAAGAGACCCAGTACTTC. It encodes CASSRLGQGQETQYF.

The DNA for the CDR3 is TGCAGCGTTCAAGGGACAGGGGTGTGGGAGACCCAGTACTTC. It yields the protein CSVQGTGVWETQYF. This chain links TRBV29-1 with TRBJ2-5; 10 bases fit TRBD1. V shed 5 bases and J 5 bases; nucleotides not matched to a gene: 8. CDR1 is SQVTM, CDR2 ANQGSEA, per germline. The CDR3 runs 14 residues.

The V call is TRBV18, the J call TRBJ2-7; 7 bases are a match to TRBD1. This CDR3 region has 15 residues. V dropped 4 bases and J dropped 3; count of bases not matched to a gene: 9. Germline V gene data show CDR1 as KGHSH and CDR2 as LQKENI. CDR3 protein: CASSHTQDRNYEQYF. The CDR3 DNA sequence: TGTGCCAGCTCACACACTCAGGACAGGAACTACGAGCAGTACTTC.

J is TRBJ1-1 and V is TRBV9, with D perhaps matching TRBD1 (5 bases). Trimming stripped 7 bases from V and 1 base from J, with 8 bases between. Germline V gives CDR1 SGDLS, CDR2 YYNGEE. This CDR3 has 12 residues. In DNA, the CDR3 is TGTGCCAGCGGGCAGGGGAACACTGAAGCTTTCTTT. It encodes CASGQGNTEAFF. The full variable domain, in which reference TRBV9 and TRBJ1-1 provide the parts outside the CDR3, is DSGVTQTPKHLITATGQRVTLRCSPRSGDLSVYWYQQSLDQGLQFLIQYYNGEERAKGNILERFSAQQFPDLHSELNLSSLELGDSALYFCASGQGNTEAFFGQGTRLTVV.

The CDR3 DNA follows: TGTGCCAGCAGACCCGGACAGGGGGGAACCTATGGCTACACCTTC. It codes for CASRPGQGGTYGYTF. This chain links TRBV6-5 with TRBJ1-2, with 10 nucleotides matching TRBD1. The CDR3 runs 15 residues. Germline trimming cut 6 bases from V and 4 bases from J; bases unmatched to any gene: 8. From germline, CDR1 is MNHEY and CDR2 SVGAGI.

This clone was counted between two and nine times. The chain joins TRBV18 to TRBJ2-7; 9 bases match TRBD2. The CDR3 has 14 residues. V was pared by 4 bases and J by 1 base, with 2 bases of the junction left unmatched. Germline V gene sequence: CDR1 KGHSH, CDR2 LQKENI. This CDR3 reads CASSQTSGSYEQYF. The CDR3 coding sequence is TGTGCCAGCTCACAGACTAGCGGATCCTACGAGCAGTACTTC.

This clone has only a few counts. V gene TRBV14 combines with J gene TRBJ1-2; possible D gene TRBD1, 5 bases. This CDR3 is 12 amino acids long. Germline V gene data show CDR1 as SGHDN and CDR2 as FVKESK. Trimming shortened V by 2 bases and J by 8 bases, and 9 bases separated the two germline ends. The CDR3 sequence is CASSQQGRGYTF. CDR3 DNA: TGTGCCAGCAGCCAACAGGGAAGGGGCTACACCTTC.

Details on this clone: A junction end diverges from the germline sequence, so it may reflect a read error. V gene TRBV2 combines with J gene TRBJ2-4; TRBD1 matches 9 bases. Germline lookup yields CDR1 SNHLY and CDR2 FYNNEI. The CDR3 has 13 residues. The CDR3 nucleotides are TGTGCCAGCAGCTATACCCAAGGGGGACAGGGTGCCTTC. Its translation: CASSYTQGGQGAF.

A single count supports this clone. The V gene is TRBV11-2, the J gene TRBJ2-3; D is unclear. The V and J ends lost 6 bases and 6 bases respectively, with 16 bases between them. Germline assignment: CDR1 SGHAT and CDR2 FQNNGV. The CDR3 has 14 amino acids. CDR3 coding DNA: TGTGCCAGCAGTGCCAGCGTAACGACGGATACGCAGTATTTT. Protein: CASSASVTTDTQYF. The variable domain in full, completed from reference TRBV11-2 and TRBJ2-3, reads EAGVAQSPRYKIIEKRQSVAFWCNPISGHATLYWYQQILGQGPKLLIQFQNNGVVDDSQLPKDRFSAERLKGVDSTLKIQPAKLEDSAVYLCASSASVTTDTQYFGPGTRLTVL.

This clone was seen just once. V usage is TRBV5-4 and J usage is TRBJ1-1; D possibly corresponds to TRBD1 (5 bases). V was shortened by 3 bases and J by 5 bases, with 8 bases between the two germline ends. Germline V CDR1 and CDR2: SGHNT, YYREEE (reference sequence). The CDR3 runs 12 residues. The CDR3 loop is CASSSGRTEAFF. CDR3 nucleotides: TGTGCCAGCAGCTCAGGGCGAACTGAAGCTTTCTTT.

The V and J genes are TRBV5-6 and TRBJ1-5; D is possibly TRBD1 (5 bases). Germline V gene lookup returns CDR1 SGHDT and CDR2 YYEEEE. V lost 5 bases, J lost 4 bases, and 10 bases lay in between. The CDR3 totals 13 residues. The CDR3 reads CASSQGLNQPQHF. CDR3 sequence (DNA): TGTGCCAGCAGTCAGGGACTTAATCAGCCCCAGCATTTT.

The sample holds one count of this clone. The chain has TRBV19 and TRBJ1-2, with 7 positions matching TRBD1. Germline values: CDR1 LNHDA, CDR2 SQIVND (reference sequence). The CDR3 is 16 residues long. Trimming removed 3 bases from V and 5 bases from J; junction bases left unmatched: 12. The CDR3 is CASSMLIQGGFYGYTF. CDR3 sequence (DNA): TGTGCCAGTAGTATGTTGATCCAGGGGGGATTTTATGGCTACACCTTC.

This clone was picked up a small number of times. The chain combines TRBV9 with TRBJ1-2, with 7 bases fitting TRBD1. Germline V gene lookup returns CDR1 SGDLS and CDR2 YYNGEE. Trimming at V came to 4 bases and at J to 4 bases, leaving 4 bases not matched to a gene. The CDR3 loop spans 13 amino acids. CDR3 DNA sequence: TGTGCCAGCAGCCCAGGGGGTGGCTATGGCTACACCTTC. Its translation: CASSPGGGYGYTF.

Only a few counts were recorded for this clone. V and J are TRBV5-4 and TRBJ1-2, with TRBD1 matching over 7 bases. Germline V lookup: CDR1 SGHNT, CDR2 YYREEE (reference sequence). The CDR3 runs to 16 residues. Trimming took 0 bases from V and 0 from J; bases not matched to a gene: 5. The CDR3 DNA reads TGTGCCAGCAGCTTGGGGGGACAGAGAGCTAACTATGGCTACACCTTC. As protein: CASSLGGQRANYGYTF.

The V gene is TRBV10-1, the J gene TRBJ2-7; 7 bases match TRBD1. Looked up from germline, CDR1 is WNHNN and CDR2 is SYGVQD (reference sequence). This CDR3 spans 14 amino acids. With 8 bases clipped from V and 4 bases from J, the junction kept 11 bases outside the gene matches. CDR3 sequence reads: CASDTSGQSYEQYF. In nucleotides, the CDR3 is TGCGCCAGCGATACCTCGGGACAGAGTTACGAGCAGTACTTC.